This T cell receptor (beta chain) was captured by sequencing in a study of Graves' ophthalmopathy and Graves' hyperthyroidism. The study's findings and limits: Blood contained most expanded thyroid clonotypes exceeding 0.001 frequency. Built on 13 signatures, a model told ophthalmopathy apart from stable hyperthyroidism with 85% to 90% sensitivity and 75% to 82% specificity.

This clonotype was recorded at least ten times. The antigen is unknown. The ends were cut back, 5 bases at V and 6 bases at J, with 5 bases in the middle. CDR1 is SGHTA, CDR2 FQGNSA, per germline. CDR3 length: 11 amino acids. Ophthalmopathy in the donors was of moderate-to-severe activity, with CAS ≥3, NOSPECS ≥4 and duration under 3 months. Investigators amplified TCR beta CDR3 regions from RNA transcripts. Scientists carried out first-round RT-PCR using HTBI primers and then a second-round multiplex PCR. MiXCR, run by TCRdb on the multiplex PCR reads, gives a single entry per CDR3 protein. The sample holds over 450,000 distinct CDR3 sequences, approximately 15% seen once.

This clonotype was obtained from a woman aged 25 to 39 with Graves' ophthalmopathy. This rearrangement joins TRBV7-2 to TRBJ1-3; no definite D call. Specimen: blood. As DNA, the CDR3 is TGTGCCAGCAGCCCTGTAAACACCATATATTTT. Its translation: CASSPVNTIYF.